The rows below give T cell receptor beta chains drawn from one sample of a study of human T cells and chemical hapten exposure. TCRdb recomputed calls from the reads with MiXCR, one row per CDR3 protein. The sample records about 120,000 distinct CDR3 sequences, roughly 8.5% being singletons. Sequencing was carried out using whole blood. The receptor set was obtained from a human donor in good health. Some clones in this sample may be carry-over from other donors' samples. The conserved cysteine and the conserved F or W are not part of the CDR3 here. The order of the fields is V gene, J gene, clone size, CDR3 protein. Not all rows give a size; the values are once, few, many and, for expanded clones, a class.

>TRBV7-2|TRBJ2-1|few
ASSPRRAAYNEQF
>TRBV6-2/TRBV6-3|TRBJ1-5|many
ASSYWVQPQH
>TRBV3-1|TRBJ1-2|many
ASSQHGPNYGYT
>TRBV6-2/TRBV6-3|TRBJ2-2|few
ASAQSNTGELF
>TRBV6-2/TRBV6-3|TRBJ2-1|many
ASSYTGLAGEQF
>TRBV7-9|TRBJ1-6|-
ASSPPWGDKNNSPLH
>TRBV20-1|TRBJ2-5|many
SARGSLLGVAETQY
>TRBV20-1|TRBJ1-1|many
SARVNRGEAEAF
>TRBV27|TRBJ2-1|-
ASRSGGAPYNEQF
>TRBV27|TRBJ2-7|many
ASSDRGSSYEQY
>TRBV5-1|TRBJ1-2|few
ASSNDNYGYT
>TRBV5-1|TRBJ1-1|many
ASSLTGATEAF
>TRBV29-1|TRBJ2-5|many
SPRETQY
>TRBV29-1|TRBJ1-4|many
SSYREGKLF
>TRBV6-2/TRBV6-3|TRBJ2-7|few
ASSYSTEYSYEQY
>TRBV2|TRBJ2-3|-
ACTLQGPDTQY